A selection of T cell receptor beta chains follows, all from one sample in a study of PD-L1 blockade in urothelial cancer. TCRdb keeps only in-frame clones here, not all; method: immunoSEQ multiplex PCR. The sample has tens of thousands of clones, more than 75% seen once. The sample was PBMCs, taken around atezolizumab (anti-PD-L1) treatment. All receptors come from a man aged 55 to 70 with urothelial cancer. Both conserved end residues are part of each CDR3. Each record gives: CDR3 protein, CDR3 DNA, V gene, clone size, J gene, D gene. A D gene is named only where the DNA matches it firmly. For some rows the clone size is stated as once, few or many, or as a class when expanded; others skip it.

CDR3: CASSSGGAGELFF
DNA: TGTGCCAGCAGTTCAGGGGGAGCCGGGGAGCTGTTTTTT
V: TRBV28
size: few
J: TRBJ2-2
D: TRBD1

CDR3: CASSSAGNRQETQYF
DNA: TGCGCCAGCAGCTCAGCGGGGAACCGACAAGAGACCCAGTACTTC
V: TRBV5-1
size: .
J: TRBJ2-5
D: TRBD2

CDR3: CASSPDPDRVQPQHF
DNA: TGCGCCAGCAGCCCGGACCCCGACAGGGTCCAGCCCCAGCATTTT
V: TRBV5-1
size: .
J: TRBJ1-5
D: TRBD1

CDR3: CASSPNSGLEQYF
DNA: TGTGCCAGCAGCCCTAATTCAGGATTAGAGCAGTACTTC
V: TRBV11-3
size: .
J: TRBJ2-7
D: .

CDR3: CASSLERGAYEQYF
DNA: TGTGCCAGCAGCTTAGAGCGGGGGGCCTACGAGCAGTACTTC
V: TRBV11-2
size: .
J: TRBJ2-7
D: TRBD2

CDR3: CASSPGQLGEQYF
DNA: TGTGCCAGCAGCCCAGGACAACTGGGGGAGCAGTACTTC
V: TRBV5-4
size: once
J: TRBJ2-7
D: .

CDR3: CSVESPGSNEKLFF
DNA: TGCAGCGTTGAATCGCCGGGATCTAATGAAAAACTGTTTTTT
V: TRBV29-1
size: .
J: TRBJ1-4
D: .

CDR3: CSVDRGTDTEAFF
DNA: TGCAGCGTTGACAGGGGGACGGACACTGAAGCTTTCTTT
V: TRBV29-1
size: .
J: TRBJ1-1
D: TRBD1

CDR3: CASSTTGGAGGEQYF
DNA: TGTGCCAGTAGTACAACAGGGGGAGCGGGAGGCGAGCAGTACTTC
V: TRBV19
size: medium-sized
J: TRBJ2-7
D: .

CDR3: CASSQDWTSGGPETQYF
DNA: TGTGCCAGCAGCCAAGATTGGACTAGCGGGGGGCCGGAGACCCAGTACTTC
V: TRBV4-2
size: .
J: TRBJ2-5
D: TRBD2

CDR3: CASSLLSWAHLNTGELFF
DNA: TGCGCCAGCAGCCTTCTCTCTTGGGCCCATTTGAACACCGGGGAGCTGTTTTTT
V: TRBV5-1
size: .
J: TRBJ2-2
D: .

CDR3: CSVEDKLDTIYF
DNA: TGCAGCGTTGAGGACAAACTGGACACCATATATTTT
V: TRBV29-1
size: few
J: TRBJ1-3
D: .

CDR3: CASSGETADNSPLHF
DNA: TGCGCCAGCAGCGGCGAGACAGCCGATAATTCACCCCTCCACTTT
V: TRBV5-1
size: .
J: TRBJ1-6
D: .

CDR3: CASSQVTSGGFNEQFF
DNA: TGTGCCAGCAGCCAGGTGACTAGCGGGGGGTTCAATGAGCAGTTCTTC
V: TRBV4-2
size: .
J: TRBJ2-1
D: TRBD2

CDR3: CASSKELWIPGQWDQPQHF
DNA: TGTGCCAGCAGCAAAGAGTTATGGATACCGGGACAGTGGGATCAGCCCCAGCATTTT
V: TRBV21-1
size: .
J: TRBJ1-5
D: .

CDR3: CASSKQGGNQPQHF
DNA: TGTGCCAGCAGTAAACAGGGTGGGAATCAGCCCCAGCATTTT
V: TRBV2
size: once
J: TRBJ1-5
D: .

CDR3: CASSLGGGGYTF
DNA: TGTGCCAGCAGCTTAGGGGGAGGTGGCTACACCTTC
V: TRBV11-2
size: .
J: TRBJ1-2
D: .

CDR3: CASSESRGAGYTF
DNA: TGCGCCAGCAGTGAGTCTAGGGGTGCGGGCTACACCTTC
V: TRBV10-1
size: few
J: TRBJ1-2
D: .

CDR3: CASSQGDKGGEQYF
DNA: TGCGCCAGCAGCCAAGGAGACAAGGGAGGCGAGCAGTACTTC
V: TRBV4-1
size: .
J: TRBJ2-7
D: .

CDR3: CASSLRPYQAGAGEQYF
DNA: TGCGCCAGCAGCTTGAGACCCTATCAAGCGGGAGCGGGCGAGCAGTACTTC
V: TRBV5-1
size: .
J: TRBJ2-7
D: TRBD2

CDR3: CASSRRLAGAYNEQFF
DNA: TGTGCCAGCAGCCGCCGACTAGCGGGGGCCTACAATGAGCAGTTCTTC
V: TRBV7-2
size: .
J: TRBJ2-1
D: TRBD2

CDR3: CASSPANTDTQYF
DNA: TGTGCCAGCAGTCCCGCGAATACAGATACGCAGTATTTT
V: TRBV28
size: .
J: TRBJ2-3
D: .

CDR3: CATWASEINTDTQYF
DNA: TGTGCCACCTGGGCTAGCGAGATTAACACAGATACGCAGTATTTT
V: TRBV10-3
size: .
J: TRBJ2-3
D: .

CDR3: CASSYGEGQPQHF
DNA: TGTGCCAGCAGTTACGGGGAGGGTCAGCCCCAGCATTTT
V: TRBV6-5
size: .
J: TRBJ1-5
D: .

CDR3: CASSQGLAGAETQYF
DNA: TGTGCCAGCAGCCAAGGTTTAGCGGGAGCAGAGACCCAGTACTTC
V: TRBV14
size: once
J: TRBJ2-5
D: TRBD2

CDR3: CSADLPEQFF
DNA: TGCAGCGCTGATCTTCCTGAGCAGTTCTTC
V: TRBV29-1
size: .
J: TRBJ2-1
D: .

CDR3: CASALIQSNTEAFF
DNA: TGTGCCAGCGCCTTAATACAATCGAACACTGAAGCTTTCTTT
V: TRBV28
size: .
J: TRBJ1-1
D: .

CDR3: CASSSFGTSSYEQYF
DNA: TGTGCCAGCAGTTCGTTTGGGACTAGTAGTTACGAGCAGTACTTC
V: TRBV7-9
size: .
J: TRBJ2-7
D: TRBD2

CDR3: CASSLPTGGERRTEAFF
DNA: TGTGCCAGCAGCTTGCCCACAGGGGGCGAGAGAAGGACTGAAGCTTTCTTT
V: TRBV5-5
size: .
J: TRBJ1-1
D: TRBD1

CDR3: CASSIRRTGSNQPQHF
DNA: TGTGCCAGTAGTATACGTAGGACAGGGAGCAATCAGCCCCAGCATTTT
V: TRBV19
size: .
J: TRBJ1-5
D: TRBD1

CDR3: CASTLLGQGANEQFF
DNA: TGTGCCAGCACCCTCTTAGGACAGGGTGCGAATGAGCAGTTCTTC
V: TRBV2
size: few
J: TRBJ2-1
D: TRBD1

CDR3: CASSWGTGDYEQYF
DNA: TGTGCCAGCAGTTGGGGGACAGGGGACTACGAGCAGTACTTC
V: TRBV6-6
size: .
J: TRBJ2-7
D: TRBD1

CDR3: CASSGLAASLDEQFF
DNA: TGTGCCAGTAGCGGACTAGCGGCCTCATTAGATGAGCAGTTCTTC
V: TRBV19
size: once
J: TRBJ2-1
D: TRBD2

CDR3: CASEQTRTGNYGYTF
DNA: TGTGCCAGTGAACAGACTCGGACAGGGAACTATGGCTACACCTTC
V: TRBV19
size: .
J: TRBJ1-2
D: TRBD1

CDR3: CASSEWVGGGAKDTQYF
DNA: TGTGCCAGCAGTGAATGGGTTGGCGGGGGGGCGAAAGATACGCAGTATTTT
V: TRBV6-1
size: .
J: TRBJ2-3
D: TRBD2

CDR3: CASTLWGSGQGSEPQHF
DNA: TGCGCCAGCACCCTATGGGGTTCGGGACAGGGTAGTGAGCCCCAGCATTTT
V: TRBV4-1
size: .
J: TRBJ1-5
D: TRBD1

CDR3: CASSFLAGPTDTQYF
DNA: TGTGCCAGCAGCTTCCTAGCGGGACCCACAGATACGCAGTATTTT
V: TRBV7-9
size: .
J: TRBJ2-3
D: TRBD2